This T cell receptor beta chain was documented in a study of human versus mouse CDR3 diversity and MHC coevolution. The overall study: Between about 0.6 x 10^7 and 1.6 x 10^7 valid reads came from each sample.

CDR3 length: 15 amino acids. The junction had 3 bases not matched to a gene; V was cut back by 5 bases and J by 5 bases. Germline loops: CDR1 MNHEY, CDR2 SMNVEV (reference sequence). The data were produced by immunoSEQ multiplex PCR, yet TCRdb's version contains in-frame clones alone and is incomplete. This table holds fewer than 80,000 clones, 85% to 95% found once. The sequence was obtained from a person aged 25 to 69 in good health. V gene TRBV27 combines with J gene TRBJ2-2; 12 bases match TRBD2. Input material: naive CD4+ T cells from blood. Subset described: CD45RO-negative CD62L-positive naive CD4 T cells. The CDR3 sequence is CASSLAGGLTGELFF. CDR3 in DNA: TGTGCCAGCAGTCTAGCGGGGGGGCTTACCGGGGAGCTGTTTTTT.